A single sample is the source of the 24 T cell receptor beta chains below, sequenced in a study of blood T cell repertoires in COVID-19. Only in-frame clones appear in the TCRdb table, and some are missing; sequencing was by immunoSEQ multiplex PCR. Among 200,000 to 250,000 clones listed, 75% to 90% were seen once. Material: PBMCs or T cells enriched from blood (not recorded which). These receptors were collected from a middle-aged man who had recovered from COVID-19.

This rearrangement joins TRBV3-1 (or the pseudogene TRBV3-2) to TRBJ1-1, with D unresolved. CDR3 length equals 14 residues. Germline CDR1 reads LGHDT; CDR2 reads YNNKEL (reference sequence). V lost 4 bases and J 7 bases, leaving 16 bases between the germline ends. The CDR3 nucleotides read TGTGCCAGCAGCCCGCCCGGGGTTTCGCTTGAAGCTTTCTTT. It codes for CASSPPGVSLEAFF.

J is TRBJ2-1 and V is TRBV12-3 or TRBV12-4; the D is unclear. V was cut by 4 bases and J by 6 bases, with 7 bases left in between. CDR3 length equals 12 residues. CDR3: CASSSRSNEQFF. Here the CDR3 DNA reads TGTGCCAGCAGTTCGAGGAGCAATGAGCAGTTCTTC.

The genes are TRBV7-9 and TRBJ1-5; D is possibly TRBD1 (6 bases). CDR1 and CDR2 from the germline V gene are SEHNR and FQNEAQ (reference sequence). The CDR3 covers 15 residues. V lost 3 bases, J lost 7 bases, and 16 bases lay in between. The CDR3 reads CASSLGAWGIQPQHF. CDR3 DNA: TGTGCCAGCAGCTTGGGGGCCTGGGGTATCCAGCCCCAGCATTTT.

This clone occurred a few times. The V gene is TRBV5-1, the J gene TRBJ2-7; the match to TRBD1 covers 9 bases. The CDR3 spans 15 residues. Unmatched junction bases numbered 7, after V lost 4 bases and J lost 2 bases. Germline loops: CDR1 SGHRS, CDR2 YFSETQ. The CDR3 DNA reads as TGCGCCAGCAGCATCAAGGGGACAGGGACCTACGAGCAGTACTTC. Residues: CASSIKGTGTYEQYF.

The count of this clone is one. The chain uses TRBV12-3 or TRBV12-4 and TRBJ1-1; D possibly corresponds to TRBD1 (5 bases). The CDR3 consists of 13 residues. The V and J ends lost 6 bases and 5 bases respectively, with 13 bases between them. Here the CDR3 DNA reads TGTGCCAGCAGCCAACAACAGGAGACTGAAGCTTTCTTT. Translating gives CASSQQQETEAFF.

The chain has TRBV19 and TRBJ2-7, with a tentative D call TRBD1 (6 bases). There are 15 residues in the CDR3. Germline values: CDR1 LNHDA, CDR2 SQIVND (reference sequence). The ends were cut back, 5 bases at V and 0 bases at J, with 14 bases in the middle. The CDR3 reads CASSSRGLSSYEQYF. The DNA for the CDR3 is TGTGCCAGTAGTTCCAGGGGATTAAGCTCCTACGAGCAGTACTTC. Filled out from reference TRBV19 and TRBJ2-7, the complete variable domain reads DGGITQSPKYLFRKEGQNVTLSCEQNLNHDAMYWYRQDPGQGLRLIYYSQIVNDFQKGDIAEGYSVSREKKESFPLTVTSAQKNPTAFYLCASSSRGLSSYEQYFGPGTRLTVT.

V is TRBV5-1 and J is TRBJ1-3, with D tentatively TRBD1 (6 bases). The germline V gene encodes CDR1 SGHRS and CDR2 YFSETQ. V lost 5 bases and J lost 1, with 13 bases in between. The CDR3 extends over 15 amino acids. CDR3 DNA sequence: TGCGCCAGCAGTTCCGGGACAACTTCTGGAAACACCATATATTTT. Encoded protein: CASSSGTTSGNTIYF.

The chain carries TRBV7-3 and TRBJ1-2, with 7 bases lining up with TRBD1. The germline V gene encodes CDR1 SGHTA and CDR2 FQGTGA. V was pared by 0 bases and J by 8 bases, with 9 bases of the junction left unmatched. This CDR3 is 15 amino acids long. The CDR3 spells CASSLTPSGGQGYTF. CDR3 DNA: TGTGCCAGCAGCTTAACCCCGAGTGGGGGACAGGGCTACACCTTC.

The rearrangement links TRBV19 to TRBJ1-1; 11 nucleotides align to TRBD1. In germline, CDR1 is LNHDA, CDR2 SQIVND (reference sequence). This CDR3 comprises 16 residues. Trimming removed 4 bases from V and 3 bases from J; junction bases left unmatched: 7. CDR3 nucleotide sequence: TGTGCCAGTAGTACCCTACCGGGACAGGGGGACACTGAAGCTTTCTTT. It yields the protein CASSTLPGQGDTEAFF.

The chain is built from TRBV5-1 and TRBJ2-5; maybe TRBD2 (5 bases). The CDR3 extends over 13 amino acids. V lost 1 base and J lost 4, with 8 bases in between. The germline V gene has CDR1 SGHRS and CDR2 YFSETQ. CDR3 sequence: CASSLRERETQYF. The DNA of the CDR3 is TGCGCCAGCAGCTTGCGGGAACGAGAGACCCAGTACTTC.

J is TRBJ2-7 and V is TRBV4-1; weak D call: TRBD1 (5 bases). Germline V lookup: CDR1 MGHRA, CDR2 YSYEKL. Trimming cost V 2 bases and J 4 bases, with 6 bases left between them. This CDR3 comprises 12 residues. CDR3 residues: CASSQTGYEQYF. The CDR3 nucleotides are TGCGCCAGCAGCCAAACAGGTTACGAGCAGTACTTC.

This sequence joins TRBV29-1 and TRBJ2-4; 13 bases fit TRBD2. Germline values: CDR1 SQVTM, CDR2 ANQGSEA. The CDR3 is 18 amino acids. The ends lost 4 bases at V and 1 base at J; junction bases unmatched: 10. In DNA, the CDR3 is TGCAGCGTTGCCCATGGACTAGCGGGGGTGTCGGCCAAAAACATTCAGTACTTC. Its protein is CSVAHGLAGVSAKNIQYF.

The CDR3 loop is CASSMDRANEQFF. CDR3 coding DNA: TGTGCCAGTAGTATGGACAGGGCCAATGAGCAGTTCTTC. This chain connects TRBV19 to TRBJ2-1, with 8 bases fitting TRBD1. Looked up from germline, CDR1 is LNHDA and CDR2 is SQIVND (reference sequence). The CDR3 spans 13 residues. With V trimmed by 3 bases and J by 6 bases, 1 base remained unmatched. The whole variable domain, filled in from reference TRBV19 and TRBJ2-1, reads DGGITQSPKYLFRKEGQNVTLSCEQNLNHDAMYWYRQDPGQGLRLIYYSQIVNDFQKGDIAEGYSVSREKKESFPLTVTSAQKNPTAFYLCASSMDRANEQFFGPGTRLTVL.

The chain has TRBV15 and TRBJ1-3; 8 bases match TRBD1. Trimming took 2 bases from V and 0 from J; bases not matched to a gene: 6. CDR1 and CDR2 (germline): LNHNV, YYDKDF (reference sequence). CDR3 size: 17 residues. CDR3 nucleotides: TGTGCCACCAGCAGAAAGGGACAGGCAAGCTCTGGAAACACCATATATTTT. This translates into CATSRKGQASSGNTIYF.

CDR3 in DNA: TGTGCCAGCAGCACAGGACAGCGAACGAACACTGAAGCTTTCTTT. Translated: CASSTGQRTNTEAFF. The rearrangement uses TRBV21-1 and TRBJ1-1; the table gives TRBD1 as D, unverified against the DNA. TRBV21-1 is described as a pseudogene. This CDR3 is 15 amino acids long.

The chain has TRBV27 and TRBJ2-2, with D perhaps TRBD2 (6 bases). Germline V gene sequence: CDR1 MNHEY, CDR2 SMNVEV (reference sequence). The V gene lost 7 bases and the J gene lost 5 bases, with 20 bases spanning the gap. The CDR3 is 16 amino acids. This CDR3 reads CASTKDGGFRTGELFF. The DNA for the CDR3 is TGTGCCAGCACCAAGGACGGGGGATTTCGGACCGGGGAGCTGTTTTTT.

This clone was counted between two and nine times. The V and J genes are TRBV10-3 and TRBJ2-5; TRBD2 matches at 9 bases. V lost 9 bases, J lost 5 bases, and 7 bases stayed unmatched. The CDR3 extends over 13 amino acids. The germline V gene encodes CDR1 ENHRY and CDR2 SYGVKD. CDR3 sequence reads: CAIWASGTETQYF. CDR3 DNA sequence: TGTGCCATTTGGGCTAGCGGGACGGAGACCCAGTACTTC.

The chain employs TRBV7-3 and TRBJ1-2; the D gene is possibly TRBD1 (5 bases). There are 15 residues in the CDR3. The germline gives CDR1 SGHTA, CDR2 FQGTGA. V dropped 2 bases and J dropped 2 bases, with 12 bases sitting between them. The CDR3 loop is CASSLAVRGNYGYTF. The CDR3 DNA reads TGTGCCAGCAGCTTAGCCGTGCGGGGGAACTATGGCTACACCTTC.

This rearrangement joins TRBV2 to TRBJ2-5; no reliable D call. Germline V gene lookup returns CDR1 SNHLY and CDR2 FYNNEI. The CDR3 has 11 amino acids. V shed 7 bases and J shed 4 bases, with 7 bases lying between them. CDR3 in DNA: TGTGCCAGCACTCTTTCAGAGACCCAGTACTTC. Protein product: CASTLSETQYF.

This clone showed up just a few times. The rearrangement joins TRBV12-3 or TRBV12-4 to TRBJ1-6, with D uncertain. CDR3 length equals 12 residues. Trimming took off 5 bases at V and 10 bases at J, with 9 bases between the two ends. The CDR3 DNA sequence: TGTGCCAGCAGTATCTTCTCCTCACCCCTCCACTTT. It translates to CASSIFSSPLHF.

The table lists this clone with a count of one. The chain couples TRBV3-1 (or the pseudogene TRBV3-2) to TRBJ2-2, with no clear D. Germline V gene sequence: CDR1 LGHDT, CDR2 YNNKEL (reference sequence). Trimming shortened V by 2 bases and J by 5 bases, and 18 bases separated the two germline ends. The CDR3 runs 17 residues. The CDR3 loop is CASSQRLRSKETGELFF. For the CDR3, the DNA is TGTGCCAGCAGCCAAAGATTAAGATCGAAAGAGACCGGGGAGCTGTTTTTT.

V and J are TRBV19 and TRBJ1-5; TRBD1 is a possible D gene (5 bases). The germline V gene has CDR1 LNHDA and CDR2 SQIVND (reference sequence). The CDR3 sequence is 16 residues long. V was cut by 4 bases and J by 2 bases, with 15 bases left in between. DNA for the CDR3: TGTGCCAGTAGTACCTTCCGGGGGAGGGGCAATCAGCCCCAGCATTTT. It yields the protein CASSTFRGRGNQPQHF.

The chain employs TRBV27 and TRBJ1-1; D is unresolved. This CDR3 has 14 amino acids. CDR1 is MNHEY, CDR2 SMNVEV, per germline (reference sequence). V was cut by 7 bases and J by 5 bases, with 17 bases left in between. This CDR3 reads CASILSGGRTEAFF. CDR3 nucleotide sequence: TGTGCCAGCATCCTCTCGGGAGGGAGGACTGAAGCTTTCTTT.

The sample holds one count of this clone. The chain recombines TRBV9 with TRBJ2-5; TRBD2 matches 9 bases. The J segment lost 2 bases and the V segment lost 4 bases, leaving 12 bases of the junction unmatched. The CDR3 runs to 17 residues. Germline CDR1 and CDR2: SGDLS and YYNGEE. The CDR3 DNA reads TGTGCCAGCAGCCCCCCCCGTGGGCGGGAGGGACAAGAGACCCAGTACTTC. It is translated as CASSPPRGREGQETQYF.